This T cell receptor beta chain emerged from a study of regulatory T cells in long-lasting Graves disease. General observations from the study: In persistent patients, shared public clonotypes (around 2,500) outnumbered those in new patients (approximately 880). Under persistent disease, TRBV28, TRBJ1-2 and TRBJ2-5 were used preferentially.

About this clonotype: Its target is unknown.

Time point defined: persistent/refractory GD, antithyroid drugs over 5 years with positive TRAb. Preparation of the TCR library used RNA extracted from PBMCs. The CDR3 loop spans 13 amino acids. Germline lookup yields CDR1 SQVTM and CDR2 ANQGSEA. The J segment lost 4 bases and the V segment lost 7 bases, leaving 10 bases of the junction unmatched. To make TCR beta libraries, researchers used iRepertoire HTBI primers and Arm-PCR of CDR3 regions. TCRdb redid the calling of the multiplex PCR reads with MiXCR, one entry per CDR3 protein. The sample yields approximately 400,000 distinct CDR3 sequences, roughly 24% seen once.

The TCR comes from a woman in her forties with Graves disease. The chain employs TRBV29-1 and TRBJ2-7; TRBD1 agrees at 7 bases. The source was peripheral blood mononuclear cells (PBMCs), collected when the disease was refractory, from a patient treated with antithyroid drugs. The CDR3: CSAYRGQGYEQYF. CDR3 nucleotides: TGCAGCGCATACAGGGGCCAGGGGTACGAGCAGTACTTC.